The T cell receptor beta chain described here comes from a study of blood T cell repertoires in COVID-19. TCRdb's table, derived via immunoSEQ multiplex PCR, lists solely in-frame clones and lacks some. The sample carries about 280,000 clones, approximately 91% recorded once. V shed 0 bases, J shed 0 bases, and the junction held 6 bases outside the gene matches. Germline V lookup: CDR1 SGDLS, CDR2 YYNGEE. CDR3 size: 18 residues. The chain joins TRBV9 to TRBJ2-1; 10 bases are a match to TRBD2. The sequenced sample was peripheral blood. This clonotype was obtained from a young man with active or convalescent COVID-19. CDR3 in DNA: TGTGCCAGCAGCGTAGTTGGACTAGCGGCTAGCTCCTACAATGAGCAGTTCTTC. Residues: CASSVVGLAASSYNEQFF.